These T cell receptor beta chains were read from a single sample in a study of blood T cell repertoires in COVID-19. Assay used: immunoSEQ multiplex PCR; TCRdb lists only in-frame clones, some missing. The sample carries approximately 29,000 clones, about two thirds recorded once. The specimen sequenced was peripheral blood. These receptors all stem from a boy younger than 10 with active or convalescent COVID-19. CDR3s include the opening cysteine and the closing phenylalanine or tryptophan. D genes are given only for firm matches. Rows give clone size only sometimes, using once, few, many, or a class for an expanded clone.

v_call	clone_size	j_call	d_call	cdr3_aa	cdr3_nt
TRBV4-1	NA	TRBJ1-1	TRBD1	CASSDLGGRTEAFF	TGCGCCAGCAGCGATCTAGGGGGCCGGACTGAAGCTTTCTTT
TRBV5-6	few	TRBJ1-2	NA	CASSLVEVSYTF	TGTGCCAGCAGCTTGGTTGAGGTTAGCTACACCTTC
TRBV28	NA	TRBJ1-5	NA	CASSSGSQKRNQPQHF	TGTGCCAGCAGTTCCGGGAGCCAAAAAAGGAATCAGCCCCAGCATTTT
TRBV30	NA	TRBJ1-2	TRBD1	CAWRTPTGGGGYTF	TGTGCCTGGAGGACCCCTACAGGGGGCGGAGGCTACACCTTC
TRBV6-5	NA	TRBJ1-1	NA	CAIKSGNTEAFF	TGTGCCATCAAGTCGGGGAACACTGAAGCTTTCTTT
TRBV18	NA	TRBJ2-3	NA	CASSRGGDTQYF	TGTGCCAGCTCACGTGGGGGGGATACGCAGTATTTT
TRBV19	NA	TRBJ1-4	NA	CASSHHAIGGSGTTNEKLFF	TGTGCCAGTAGCCACCACGCCATAGGAGGATCCGGCACAACTAATGAAAAACTGTTTTTT
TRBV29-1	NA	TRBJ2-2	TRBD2	CSVGRAGRAGELFF	TGCAGCGTTGGTAGGGCAGGGAGGGCCGGGGAGCTGTTTTTT
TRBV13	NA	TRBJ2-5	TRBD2	CASSPSGRVETQYF	TGTGCCAGCAGCCCCAGCGGGAGGGTCGAGACCCAGTACTTC
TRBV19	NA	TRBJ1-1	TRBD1	CATRQGEAFF	TGTGCCACCAGACAGGGGGAAGCTTTCTTT
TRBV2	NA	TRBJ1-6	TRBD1	CASRTALTAGTGSSPLHF	TGTGCCAGCAGGACAGCCCTGACCGCCGGGACAGGGAGTTCACCCCTCCACTTT
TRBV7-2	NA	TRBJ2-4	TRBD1	CASSSTGEYNIQYF	TGTGCCAGCAGCTCGACAGGGGAGTACAACATTCAGTACTTC
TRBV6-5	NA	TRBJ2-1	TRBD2	CASSRRTRDNNEQFF	TGTGCCAGCAGCCGCAGGACTAGAGATAACAATGAGCAGTTCTTC
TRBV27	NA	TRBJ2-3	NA	CASSLSTGGKADTQYF	TGTGCCAGCAGTTTAAGCACGGGGGGCAAAGCAGATACGCAGTATTTT
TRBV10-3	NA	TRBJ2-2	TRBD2	CAITSLAGGLTGELFF	TGTGCCATCACCTCCCTAGCGGGAGGACTCACCGGGGAGCTGTTTTTT
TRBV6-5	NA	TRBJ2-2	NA	CASSYSGGTGELFF	TGTGCCAGCAGTTACTCAGGAGGCACCGGGGAGCTGTTTTTT
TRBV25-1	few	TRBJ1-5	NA	CASYGERSNQPQHF	TGTGCCAGCTACGGGGAGAGGAGCAATCAGCCCCAGCATTTT
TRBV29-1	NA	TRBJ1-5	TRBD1	CSVGQGINQPQHF	TGCAGCGTGGGACAGGGCATAAATCAGCCCCAGCATTTT
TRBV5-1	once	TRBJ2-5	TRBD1	CASSLKQGGETQYF	TGCGCCAGCAGCTTGAAACAGGGGGGAGAGACCCAGTACTTC
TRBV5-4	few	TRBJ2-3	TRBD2	CASSLAGGLRGTQYF	TGTGCCAGCAGCTTAGCGGGAGGACTAAGGGGTACGCAGTATTTT
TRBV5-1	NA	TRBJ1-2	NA	CASSLGDNKNLYGYTF	TGCGCCAGCAGCTTGGGGGACAACAAGAACCTCTATGGCTACACCTTC
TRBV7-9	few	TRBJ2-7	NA	CASSLAAGGLYEQYF	TGTGCCAGCAGCTTAGCGGCAGGGGGGCTCTACGAGCAGTACTTC
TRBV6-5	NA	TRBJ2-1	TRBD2	CASNSGGGTNEQFF	TGTGCCAGCAATAGCGGGGGGGGGACCAATGAGCAGTTCTTC
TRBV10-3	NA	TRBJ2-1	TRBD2	CAISELGERGFNEQFF	TGTGCCATCAGTGAGCTGGGTGAGCGGGGGTTCAATGAGCAGTTCTTC
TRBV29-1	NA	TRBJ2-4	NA	CSVEPAGVAKNIQYF	TGCAGCGTCGAACCCGCAGGGGTAGCCAAAAACATTCAGTACTTC
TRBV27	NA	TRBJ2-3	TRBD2	CASRRGGGSEIYTQYF	TGTGCCAGCCGTAGAGGTGGCGGGAGCGAGATATATACGCAGTATTTT
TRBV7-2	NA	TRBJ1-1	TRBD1	CASSLDYRGLEQGAFF	TGTGCCAGCAGCTTAGACTACAGGGGGTTGGAACAAGGAGCTTTCTTT
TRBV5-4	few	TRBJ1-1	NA	CASRETPGVTEAFF	TGTGCCAGCAGAGAGACACCGGGGGTGACTGAAGCTTTCTTT
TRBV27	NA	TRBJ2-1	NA	CASSWGGPGEQFF	TGTGCCAGCAGTTGGGGGGGGCCGGGAGAGCAGTTCTTC
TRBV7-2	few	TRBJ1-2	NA	CASSPRLLGGNYGYTF	TGTGCCAGCAGCCCGCGGTTGCTGGGGGGGAACTATGGCTACACCTTC
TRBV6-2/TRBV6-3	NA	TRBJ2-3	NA	CASSYTQTTDTQYF	TGTGCCAGCAGTTACACCCAGACAACAGATACGCAGTATTTT
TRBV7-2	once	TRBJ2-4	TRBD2	CASSSPLGGVAKNIQYF	TGTGCCAGCAGCTCCCCCTTGGGAGGGGTAGCCAAAAACATTCAGTACTTC
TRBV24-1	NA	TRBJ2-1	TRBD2	CATSDYPGAGGFFHEQFF	TGTGCCACCAGTGACTACCCGGGAGCGGGAGGATTTTTCCATGAGCAGTTCTTC
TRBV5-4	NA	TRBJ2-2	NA	CASSAPDSPLGPGELFF	TGTGCCAGCAGCGCCCCGGACAGCCCATTAGGACCCGGGGAGCTGTTTTTT
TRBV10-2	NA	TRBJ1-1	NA	CASSPDSEAFF	TGCGCCAGCAGCCCTGACAGTGAAGCTTTCTTT
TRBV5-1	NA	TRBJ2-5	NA	CASSLRDEETQYF	TGCGCCAGCAGCCTCCGGGATGAAGAGACCCAGTACTTC
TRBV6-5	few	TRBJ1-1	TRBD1	CASRPYGTGGTEAFF	TGTGCCAGCAGGCCGTACGGGACAGGGGGCACTGAAGCTTTCTTT
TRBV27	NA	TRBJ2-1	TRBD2	CASSRDSGGRRNEQFF	TGTGCCAGCAGCCGAGATAGCGGGGGGAGGCGCAATGAGCAGTTCTTC
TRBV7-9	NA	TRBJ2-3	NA	CASPSFDSRGTDTQYF	TGTGCCTCCCCATCATTCGACTCCAGGGGAACAGATACGCAGTATTTT
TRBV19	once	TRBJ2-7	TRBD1	CATRLGQGSYEQYF	TGTGCCACCCGTCTTGGACAGGGCTCCTACGAGCAGTACTTC
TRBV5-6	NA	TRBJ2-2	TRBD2	CASIQLGTSGGSRTGELFF	TGTGCCAGCATCCAGCTCGGGACTAGCGGGGGAAGTCGTACCGGGGAGCTGTTTTTT
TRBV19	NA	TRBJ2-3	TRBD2	CASSGSRIAGVGDTQYF	TGTGCCAGTAGTGGGTCGCGGATAGCGGGAGTAGGAGATACGCAGTATTTT
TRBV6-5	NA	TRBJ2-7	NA	CASRRTPTSYEQYF	TGTGCCAGCAGGCGGACTCCTACCTCCTACGAGCAGTACTTC
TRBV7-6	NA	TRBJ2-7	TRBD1	CASSLSGTGEGQQYF	TGTGCCAGCAGCTTGTCCGGGACAGGGGAGGGACAGCAGTACTTC
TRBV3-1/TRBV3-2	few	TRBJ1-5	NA	CASSQGRTLSNQPQHF	TGTGCCAGCAGCCAAGGGCGGACACTATCTAATCAGCCCCAGCATTTT
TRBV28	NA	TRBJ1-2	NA	CASSLSGSGKGGYTF	TGTGCCAGCAGTTTAAGTGGGTCGGGGAAGGGAGGCTACACCTTC
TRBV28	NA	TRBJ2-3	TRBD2	CASTLKASGKRTDTQYF	TGTGCCAGCACCCTTAAGGCTAGCGGAAAACGCACAGATACGCAGTATTTT
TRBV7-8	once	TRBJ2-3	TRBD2	CASSDLAGRTDTQYF	TGTGCCAGCAGCGACCTAGCGGGAAGAACAGATACGCAGTATTTT
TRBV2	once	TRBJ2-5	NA	CASSEGTQQETQYF	TGTGCCAGCAGTGAAGGGACACAACAAGAGACCCAGTACTTC
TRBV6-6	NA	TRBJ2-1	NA	CASSYAGTVDYNEQFF	TGTGCCAGCAGTTACGCGGGGACGGTCGACTACAATGAGCAGTTCTTC
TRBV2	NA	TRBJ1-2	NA	CASRRSGGYTF	TGTGCCAGCCGGAGGTCAGGTGGCTACACCTTC
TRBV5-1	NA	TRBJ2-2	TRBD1	CASSTGGGNTGELFF	TGCGCCAGCAGTACAGGGGGTGGAAACACCGGGGAGCTGTTTTTT